A selection of T cell receptor beta chains follows, all from one sample in a study of control samples from healthy donors and cancer patients. Produced via immunoSEQ multiplex PCR; TCRdb's table is partial and in-frame only. The sample yields about 180,000 clones, 90% seen once. Sample: blood. The receptors come from a woman aged 45 to 65 in good health. Each CDR3 is given without its conserved first and last residue.

v_call: TRBV6-5; cdr3_length: 12; cdr3_aa: ASSYDPGNYGYT
v_call: TRBV6-6; cdr3_length: 14; cdr3_aa: ASSYSSGPLSGELF
v_call: TRBV29-1; cdr3_length: 12; cdr3_aa: SVPHPSGTDTQY
v_call: TRBV6-1; cdr3_length: 15; cdr3_aa: ASSERTGSRLAGGYT
v_call: TRBV7-2; cdr3_length: 13; cdr3_aa: ASSTAGAGGQPQH
v_call: TRBV28; cdr3_length: 15; cdr3_aa: ASSLYGAGGRTDTQY
v_call: TRBV4-1; cdr3_length: 12; cdr3_aa: ASSQYGLVHEQY
v_call: TRBV14; cdr3_length: 13; cdr3_aa: ASSQDGLAGRTQY
v_call: TRBV30; cdr3_length: 12; cdr3_aa: AWRRAYRYNEQF
v_call: TRBV5-4; cdr3_length: 12; cdr3_aa: ASSLAISTETQY
v_call: TRBV9; cdr3_length: 12; cdr3_aa: ASSYKTGNYGYT
v_call: TRBV2; cdr3_length: 14; cdr3_aa: ASSEGRSPFNEKLF
v_call: TRBV28; cdr3_length: 13; cdr3_aa: ASRSGTGRNQPQH
v_call: TRBV7-2; cdr3_length: 13; cdr3_aa: ASSSYRPVPRGYT
v_call: TRBV19; cdr3_length: 12; cdr3_aa: ASSIALIVNGYT
v_call: TRBV5-1; cdr3_length: 13; cdr3_aa: ASSLGGEGSHEQF
v_call: TRBV9; cdr3_length: 13; cdr3_aa: ASSFSGGSIYEQY
v_call: TRBV5-1; cdr3_length: 15; cdr3_aa: ASSVDRGNLFNYGYT
v_call: TRBV7-2; cdr3_length: 12; cdr3_aa: ASSPQTSGQTQY
v_call: TRBV18; cdr3_length: 15; cdr3_aa: ASSPGGALSPNYGYT
v_call: TRBV9; cdr3_length: 12; cdr3_aa: AGSATSGRETQY
v_call: TRBV28; cdr3_length: 11; cdr3_aa: ASSLGKASGYT
v_call: TRBV12-3/TRBV12-4; cdr3_length: 11; cdr3_aa: ASGETATEKLF
v_call: TRBV27; cdr3_length: 10; cdr3_aa: ASGLSGNTIY